Presented here are 5 T cell receptor beta chains from one specimen sequenced in a study of shared clonotypes between healthy human individuals (dated by TCRdb to 2018 to 2021). The method behind the library was the immunoSEQ multiplex PCR assay. Drawn from immuneACCESS, this table holds only the in-frame rearrangements with V and J called that TCRdb kept. Clones are partly lost; checked studies trace under half to an unresolved V gene and leave the rest unexplained. The sample yields some 650,000 clones; more than 95% were counted once. The biggest ten clones account for roughly 0.055% of the sample. Material: naive CD4+ T cells sorted from blood. What the cell subset or site label conveys for this sample: CD45RA+ positively selected. These receptors were collected from a woman in her twenties or thirties in good health.

The V and J genes are TRBV11-3 and TRBJ2-1; 9 bases line up with TRBD2. The CDR3 consists of 16 residues. The germline gives CDR1 SGHNT, CDR2 YENEEA. Trimming took 1 base from V and 7 from J; bases not matched to a gene: 8. The CDR3 sequence: CASSLAGSGSWNEQFF. Written as DNA, the CDR3 is TGTGCCAGCAGCTTAGCAGGTAGCGGGAGTTGGAATGAGCAGTTCTTC.

Worth noting for this clone: Other DNA sequences in the sample encode the same CDR3. The rearrangement joins TRBV18 to TRBJ2-5; 7 nucleotides agree with TRBD1. V was clipped by 3 bases and J by 5 bases; unmatched bases: 6. CDR3 length: 14 residues. Germline assignment: CDR1 KGHSH and CDR2 LQKENI. The CDR3 protein is CASSPGTERETQYF. The CDR3 coding sequence is TGTGCCAGCTCACCGGGGACAGAGCGCGAGACCCAGTACTTC.

Comment on this clone: Other DNA sequences of this sample code for an identical CDR3. The chain is built from TRBV5-1 and TRBJ2-1; no firm D call. V shed 3 bases and J shed 4 bases, with 11 bases lying between them. This CDR3 comprises 14 residues. The germline V gene has CDR1 SGHRS and CDR2 YFSETQ. This chain's CDR3 is CASSSDRTYNEQFF. CDR3 DNA: TGCGCCAGCAGCTCGGACCGGACGTACAATGAGCAGTTCTTC.

The rearrangement joins TRBV4-1 to TRBJ2-5; D possibly corresponds to TRBD1 (6 bases). The CDR3 is made up of 16 amino acids. V was cut by 1 base and J by 0 bases, with 12 bases left in between. CDR1 MGHRA and CDR2 YSYEKL come from the germline V gene. The CDR3 region is CASSQVAGTNQETQYF. In nucleotides, the CDR3 is TGCGCCAGCAGCCAAGTCGCCGGGACAAACCAAGAGACCCAGTACTTC.

The rearrangement links TRBV7-9 to TRBJ2-7; D may be TRBD2 (6 bases). CDR3 length: 12 residues. V lost 5 bases and J lost 5, with 10 bases in between. Germline-derived CDR1 and CDR2 are SEHNR and FQNEAQ (reference sequence). The CDR3 region has the DNA TGTGCCAGCAGCCCTGCGGGAAACGAGCAGTACTTC. This gives the protein CASSPAGNEQYF.